These 22 T cell receptor beta chains came from one sample sequenced in a study of identical twins. TCRdb ran MiXCR on the 5' RACE reads and lists one entry per CDR3 protein. The repertoire holds just over 450,000 distinct CDR3 sequences, with around 14% as singletons. These data also featured in a second study, about yellow fever vaccine responses in identical twins.

The material sequenced was CD4+ T cells sorted from blood. Receptors were obtained from a woman under 30 in good health.

V usage is TRBV18 and J usage is TRBJ2-1; no definite D call. Trimming shortened V by 2 bases and J by 8 bases, and 4 bases separated the two germline ends. CDR1 is KGHSH, CDR2 LQKENI, per germline. The CDR3 totals 11 residues. The CDR3 DNA follows: TGTGCCAGCTCACCAGGGCATGAGCAGTTCTTC. Its translation is CASSPGHEQFF.

This clonotype appeared a few times. V gene TRBV7-2 combines with J gene TRBJ2-7; 8 bases align to TRBD2. Losses at the gene ends were 5 bases for V and 0 bases for J; bases not matched to a gene: 6. The CDR3 contains 15 residues. Per the germline V gene, CDR1 is SGHTA and CDR2 is FQGNSA. The CDR3 loop reads CASSRGGATSYEQYF. The CDR3 DNA follows: TGTGCCAGCAGCCGGGGGGGGGCGACCTCCTACGAGCAGTACTTC.

V is TRBV6-8 and J is TRBJ2-1; 7 bases align to TRBD1. Germline-derived CDR1 and CDR2 are MNHGY and SAAAGT. V was clipped by 6 bases and J by 6 bases; unmatched bases: 11. The CDR3 totals 15 residues. The DNA of the CDR3 is TGTGCCAGCAGGCCTGGACAGGTGATCGTCAATGAGCAGTTCTTC. It is translated as CASRPGQVIVNEQFF.

This chain connects TRBV6-1 to TRBJ2-7; 9 bases agree with TRBD1. Trimming at V came to 1 base and at J to 4 bases, leaving 8 bases not matched to a gene. Germline V CDR1 and CDR2: MNHNS, SASEGT. The CDR3 runs to 16 residues. The CDR3 region is CASSEGPTGGQYEQYF. CDR3 DNA: TGTGCCAGCAGTGAAGGACCCACAGGGGGCCAGTACGAGCAGTACTTC.

The V call is TRBV5-1, the J call TRBJ2-1; D may be TRBD1 or TRBD2 (5 bases each). Looked up from germline, CDR1 is SGHRS and CDR2 is YFSETQ. V was pared by 0 bases and J by 8 bases, with 21 bases between. CDR3 length equals 17 residues. The CDR3 DNA reads as TGCGCCAGCAGCTTGGTTCCTCGGGGCGAGAAAATTTATGAGCAGTTCTTC. As protein: CASSLVPRGEKIYEQFF.

This clonotype turned up a few times. The chain uses TRBV15 and TRBJ2-3; D not resolved. Germline V gene lookup returns CDR1 LNHNV and CDR2 YYDKDF (reference sequence). The CDR3 runs 13 residues. The V and J ends lost 0 bases and 14 bases respectively, with 15 bases between them. CDR3 coding DNA: TGTGCCACCAGCAGAGATTTGGGGATAGAGAGGTATTTT. Protein sequence: CATSRDLGIERYF.

J is TRBJ2-3 and V is TRBV7-6; 13 bases fit TRBD2. This CDR3 has 14 residues. Germline V gives CDR1 SGHVS, CDR2 FNYEAQ. J gave up 12 bases and V 4 bases, and 7 bases lay outside the gene matches. In nucleotides, the CDR3 is TGTGCCAGCAGCTCCGGGACTAGCGGGATCGTACAGTATTTT. Translated, it gives CASSSGTSGIVQYF.

On this clonotype itself: A read error is possible here, since a much larger clone lies one base away. The CDR3 sequence: CASSLLSGWSGELVF. In DNA form, the CDR3 reads TGCGCCAGCAGCTTGCTCTCGGGTTGGAGCGGGGAGCTGGTTTTT. The J gene is TRBJ2-2, the V gene TRBV5-1; 7 bases agree with TRBD2. The CDR3 is 15 residues long. Germline values: CDR1 SGHRS, CDR2 YFSETQ.

This clonotype was seen a few times. V usage is TRBV29-1 and J usage is TRBJ2-7; 10 positions match TRBD2. The CDR3 has 14 amino acids. The germline V gene encodes CDR1 SQVTM and CDR2 ANQGSEA. Trimming cost V 6 bases and J 3 bases; bases outside gene matches: 8. The CDR3 nucleotides read TGCAGCGTGACATGGCCTAGCGGGAGCTACGAGCAGTACTTC. This encodes CSVTWPSGSYEQYF.

The chain couples TRBV6-2 or TRBV6-3 to TRBJ1-1; no definite D call. Between the trimmed V and J ends, which lost 2 bases and 1 base, there was a span of 8 bases. The CDR3 loop spans 14 amino acids. The germline gives CDR1 MNHEY, CDR2 SVGEGT. The CDR3 spells CASSYGGTNTEAFF. In DNA, the CDR3 is TGTGCCAGCAGTTACGGTGGTACGAACACTGAAGCTTTCTTT.

The chain employs TRBV5-4 and TRBJ2-2; D gene uncertain. The CDR3 consists of 15 residues. V lost 1 base to trimming and J lost 2 bases, with 9 bases between them. Germline V gene data show CDR1 as SGHNT and CDR2 as YYREEE (reference sequence). The CDR3 protein is CASSLSRLNTGELFF. Here the CDR3 DNA reads TGTGCCAGCAGCTTGTCCCGCCTTAACACCGGGGAGCTGTTTTTT.

In its sample, this clonotype was seen a few times. The chain uses TRBV20-1 and TRBJ2-4; maybe TRBD1 (6 bases). Germline V gives CDR1 DFQATT, CDR2 SNEGSKA (reference sequence). CDR3 length: 17 residues. With 0 bases removed from V and 1 base from J, the gap between germline ends came to 16 bases. The CDR3 loop is CSARDVVGGLAKNIQYF. The CDR3 DNA reads TGCAGTGCTAGAGATGTGGTTGGGGGCCTGGCCAAAAACATTCAGTACTTC.

This clonotype has only a few counts. V is TRBV3-1 and J is TRBJ2-3, with TRBD2 identical over 9 bases. This CDR3 spans 15 amino acids. Germline lookup yields CDR1 LGHDT and CDR2 YNNKEL (reference sequence). J lost 4 bases, V lost 8 bases, and 10 bases had no gene match. CDR3 loop: CASAPSGTKADTQYF. The CDR3 region has the DNA TGTGCCAGCGCCCCTAGCGGGACAAAGGCAGATACGCAGTATTTT.

This clonotype was detected ten times or more. This chain connects TRBV4-3 to TRBJ1-6; 9 bases match TRBD1. V lost 3 bases and J lost 9; bases outside the gene matches: 12. The CDR3 is made up of 17 amino acids. Germline CDR1 is LGHNA and CDR2 is YSLEER. The CDR3 sequence is CASSQVPTGQGISPLHF. The CDR3 DNA reads TGCGCCAGCAGCCAGGTTCCTACGGGACAGGGAATTTCACCCCTCCACTTT.

The V call is TRBV12-3 or TRBV12-4, the J call TRBJ2-7; 9 bases are a match to TRBD2. The CDR3 is 16 residues long. V lost 5 bases and J lost 3; bases outside the gene matches: 11. The CDR3 loop reads CASSPLIAGAYYEQYF. The CDR3 nucleotides are TGTGCCAGCAGTCCCCTCATAGCGGGAGCTTACTACGAGCAGTACTTC.

The chain employs TRBV15 and TRBJ1-5, with 9 positions matching TRBD1. V dropped 0 bases and J dropped 7; count of bases not matched to a gene: 4. Germline V gene lookup returns CDR1 LNHNV and CDR2 YYDKDF (reference sequence). The CDR3 spans 15 residues. CDR3 protein: CATSREGQGYQPQHF. The DNA for the CDR3 is TGTGCCACCAGCAGAGAGGGACAGGGATACCAGCCCCAGCATTTT.

In its sample, this clonotype was seen a few times. The chain couples TRBV5-1 to TRBJ2-2, with 9 bases aligning to TRBD1. Germline assignment: CDR1 SGHRS and CDR2 YFSETQ. Losses at the gene ends were 0 bases for V and 5 bases for J; bases not matched to a gene: 11. This CDR3 has 18 amino acids. CDR3 coding DNA: TGCGCCAGCAGCTTGGCGACAGGGGGGATTACCTTGACCGGGGAGCTGTTTTTT. It is translated as CASSLATGGITLTGELFF.

The table lists this clonotype with a few counts. This chain uses TRBV29-1 with TRBJ2-3; no reliable D call. The ends were cut back, 4 bases at V and 2 bases at J, with 10 bases in the middle. Per the germline V gene, CDR1 is SQVTM and CDR2 is ANQGSEA. The CDR3 length is 13 residues. The CDR3 sequence: CSVVGRNTDTQYF. The CDR3 DNA reads as TGCAGCGTTGTCGGACGCAACACAGATACGCAGTATTTT.

There are a few counts of this clonotype. The chain is built from TRBV20-1 and TRBJ1-4, with D uncertain. Per germline, CDR1 DFQATT and CDR2 SNEGSKA (reference sequence). The V end lost 1 base, the J end lost 5 bases, and 8 bases lay between the germline ends. This CDR3 region has 13 residues. The CDR3 region has the DNA TGCAGTGCTAGAGTGTCTGGAAATGAAAAACTGTTTTTT. Its translation is CSARVSGNEKLFF.

This clonotype was detected a few times. The chain carries TRBV19 and TRBJ2-2; no clear D gene. The CDR3 is 13 residues long. Germline CDR1 reads LNHDA; CDR2 reads SQIVND (reference sequence). The V gene lost 6 bases and the J gene lost 1 base, with 6 bases spanning the gap. Here the CDR3 reads CASRTLNTGELFF. The CDR3 coding sequence is TGTGCCAGTAGGACACTGAACACCGGGGAGCTGTTTTTT.

This clonotype has a handful of counts. This chain links TRBV21-1 with TRBJ2-1; the DNA was not compared with TRBD1, the D call given in the table. TRBV21-1 is flagged as a pseudogene. The CDR3 runs to 14 residues. The CDR3 is CASSISGAYNEQFF. DNA of the CDR3: TGTGCCAGCAGCATTTCCGGGGCCTACAATGAGCAGTTCTTC.

V usage is TRBV3-1 and J usage is TRBJ2-1, with D perhaps assigned TRBD1 or TRBD2 (5 bases each). Per the germline V gene, CDR1 is LGHDT and CDR2 is YNNKEL (reference sequence). This CDR3 comprises 14 residues. Trimming pared 4 bases from V and 9 bases from J, leaving 16 bases between. This CDR3 reads CASSPLASGGEQFF. CDR3 sequence (DNA): TGTGCCAGCAGCCCTCTAGCCAGTGGGGGTGAGCAGTTCTTC.